Listed below are T cell receptor beta chains from one sample, sequenced in a study of cytomegalovirus exposure and HLA in healthy donors. Profiled with immunoSEQ multiplex PCR; TCRdb holds only in-frame clones, not every one. The table shows more than 250,000 clones, with 90% occurring only once. The sample comprised PBMCs. These receptors all come from a woman younger than 45 in good health and CMV-seronegative. Both conserved end residues are trimmed from each CDR3.

j_gene | v_gene | CDR3aa
TRBJ2-1 | TRBV7-9 | ASSFNEQF
TRBJ1-1 | TRBV7-9 | ASSLGPSVTEAF
TRBJ2-7 | TRBV7-2 | ASSLGPAGVTEQY
TRBJ1-2 | TRBV30 | AWSGTNNYGYT
TRBJ2-1 | TRBV7-2 | ASSLNPLAYNEQF
TRBJ2-2 | TRBV5-1 | ASSSNDMSGELF
TRBJ1-2 | TRBV27 | ASSSHSLTGGGYT
TRBJ2-1 | TRBV27 | ASRRYYNEQF
TRBJ2-7 | TRBV5-6 | ASSLRHMNTPYEQY
TRBJ1-4 | TRBV28 | ASSFSRGPLNEKLF
TRBJ2-3 | TRBV6-1 | ASSAVSGRTDTQY
TRBJ2-1 | TRBV11-2 | ASSGTGVYNEQF
TRBJ2-7 | TRBV15 | ATSRGGVAGDEQY
TRBJ1-5 | TRBV19 | ASSIPWAGAGNQPQH
TRBJ1-1 | TRBV28 | ASSLVVGPLAF
TRBJ2-1 | TRBV9 | ASSAYRGAGGDEQF
TRBJ1-5 | TRBV6-1 | ASRELKSNQPQH
TRBJ2-2 | TRBV5-4 | ASSLGGQLTGELF
TRBJ2-1 | TRBV4-3 | ASSPRRALSYNEQF
TRBJ2-2 | TRBV6-4 | ASSEGLDSGELF
TRBJ1-2 | TRBV19 | ASNAGAKGYT
TRBJ2-2 | TRBV29-1 | SVEIGGFRTGELF
TRBJ1-2 | TRBV10-1 | ASSGPGIYGYT
TRBJ2-6 | TRBV7-2 | ASSSVRAGANVLT
TRBJ2-1 | TRBV5-4 | ASSLASLPNEQF
TRBJ1-2 | TRBV6-1 | ASIGGPYGYT